Below, 15 T cell receptor beta chains from the same sample are listed, as sequenced in a study of CD8 T cells in acute hepatitis C reinfection (dated by TCRdb to the early 2020s). Library preparation was by the immunoSEQ multiplex PCR assay. TCRdb re-hosts the immuneACCESS table, in-frame sequences only. Its copies lack some clones; in the studies checked, an unresolved V gene accounts for under half of them, and the cause for the rest is not known. The sample records 30,000 to 45,000 clones, 80% to 90% of which are singletons. The ten largest clones take up approximately 10% of the sample. Read against the paper, the sample's time point label means: naive CD8 control sorted from an acute-time-point sample. The sample consisted of naive CD8+ T cells from PBMCs. According to the study, the label for this sample's cell subset or site signals: sorted total naive CD45RO-negative CD8+ T cells. The receptors shown here come from a woman aged 18-35 years who spontaneously cleared hepatitis C infection.

The chain carries TRBV27 and TRBJ2-7, with TRBD2 identical over 12 bases. The J segment lost 3 bases and the V segment lost 4 bases, leaving 13 bases of the junction unmatched. Germline V gene sequence: CDR1 MNHEY, CDR2 SMNVEV (reference sequence). The length of the CDR3 is 18 residues. CDR3 sequence: CASSSRTSGMMWDYEQYF. The DNA for the CDR3 is TGTGCCAGCAGTTCCAGGACTAGCGGGATGATGTGGGACTACGAGCAGTACTTC.

The J gene is TRBJ1-1, the V gene TRBV27, with D unresolved. CDR1 is MNHEY and CDR2 is SMNVEV in the germline V gene (reference sequence). The CDR3 length is 13 residues. V was trimmed by 2 bases and J by 1 base, leaving 5 bases between them. CDR3 protein: CASSLSTNTEAFF. The CDR3 DNA sequence: TGTGCCAGCAGTTTAAGCACGAACACTGAAGCTTTCTTT.

J is TRBJ2-1 and V is TRBV7-3, with a tentative D call TRBD2 (5 bases). V was clipped by 0 bases and J by 3 bases, with 9 bases between them. Germline-derived CDR1 and CDR2 are SGHTA and FQGTGA. The CDR3 is 15 residues long. Here the CDR3 reads CASSLTASYYNEQFF. CDR3 DNA: TGTGCCAGCAGCTTAACGGCTAGCTACTACAATGAGCAGTTCTTC.

This chain connects TRBV19 to TRBJ2-3; 10 bases align to TRBD2. The CDR3 extends over 17 amino acids. From germline, CDR1 is LNHDA and CDR2 SQIVND (reference sequence). Unmatched junction bases numbered 15, after V lost 8 bases and J lost 4 bases. CDR3 residues: CASRGAASGRSSDTQYF. The CDR3 DNA is TGTGCCAGTCGGGGGGCGGCTAGCGGGAGAAGTTCAGATACGCAGTATTTT.

The rearrangement links TRBV7-8 to TRBJ2-1; 10 nucleotides align to TRBD2. J lost 0 bases, V lost 5 bases, and 7 bases had no gene match. CDR1 is SGHVS, CDR2 FQNEAQ, per germline. The CDR3 sequence is 17 residues long. The CDR3 nucleotides read TGTGCCAGCAGCCCAGTAGCGGGAGGAGGCTCCTACAATGAGCAGTTCTTC. Translating it yields CASSPVAGGGSYNEQFF. Full variable domain (rest looked up from reference TRBV7-8 and TRBJ2-1): GAGVSQSPRYKVAKRGQDVALRCDPISGHVSLFWYQQALGQGPEFLTYFQNEAQLDKSGLPSDRFFAERPEGSVSTLKIQRTQQEDSAVYLCASSPVAGGGSYNEQFFGPGTRLTVL.

The chain links TRBV14 to TRBJ2-7, with 9 bases matching TRBD2. The junction had 7 bases not matched to a gene; V was cut back by 3 bases and J by 4 bases. Per the germline V gene, CDR1 is SGHDN and CDR2 is FVKESK. CDR3 length: 15 residues. CDR3 sequence reads: CASSHIAGVIYEQYF. The CDR3 DNA reads as TGTGCCAGCAGCCACATAGCGGGAGTAATATACGAGCAGTACTTC. Filled out from reference TRBV14 and TRBJ2-7, the complete variable domain reads EAGVTQFPSHSVIEKGQTVTLRCDPISGHDNLYWYRRVMGKEIKFLLHFVKESKQDESGMPNNRFLAERTGGTYSTLKVQPAELEDSGVYFCASSHIAGVIYEQYFGPGTRLTVT.

J is TRBJ2-2 and V is TRBV5-1; D possibly corresponds to TRBD1 (6 bases). V was trimmed by 6 bases and J by 6 bases, leaving 9 bases between them. Germline-derived CDR1 and CDR2 are SGHRS and YFSETQ. CDR3 length: 12 residues. The CDR3 DNA reads TGCGCCAGCACAGGGGATGCCGGGGAGCTGTTTTTT. This codes for CASTGDAGELFF. The complete variable domain, with remaining parts taken from reference TRBV5-1 and TRBJ2-2, reads KAGVTQTPRYLIKTRGQQVTLSCSPISGHRSVSWYQQTPGQGLQFLFEYFSETQRNKGNFPGRFSGRQFSNSRSEMNVSTLELGDSALYLCASTGDAGELFFGEGSRLTVL.

This sequence joins TRBV10-3 and TRBJ2-7, with TRBD1 matching over 7 bases. V lost 10 bases, J lost 0 bases, and 9 bases stayed unmatched. Germline CDR1 is ENHRY and CDR2 is SYGVKD. The length of the CDR3 is 14 residues. In DNA, the CDR3 is TGTGCCAGCACAGGACAGGTGAGCTCCTACGAGCAGTACTTC. Translated: CASTGQVSSYEQYF.

This clone has only one observation. This rearrangement joins TRBV27 to TRBJ1-4, with D tentatively TRBD1 (6 bases). There are 16 residues in the CDR3. V was shortened by 5 bases and J by 4 bases, with 17 bases between the two germline ends. CDR1 and CDR2 (germline): MNHEY, SMNVEV (reference sequence). This CDR3 is CASSPGTSLFNEKLFF. CDR3 bases: TGTGCCAGCAGTCCCGGGACATCGCTATTTAATGAAAAACTGTTTTTT.

The gene calls are TRBV6-5 and TRBJ1-2; D might be TRBD1 (6 bases). V was pared by 2 bases and J by 5 bases, with 18 bases between. The CDR3 is 16 residues long. The V gene's germline CDR1 is MNHEY and CDR2 SVGAGI. In nucleotides, the CDR3 is TGTGCCAGCAGTTACCTTCCTGTTACAGGGAAATATGGCTACACCTTC. It translates to CASSYLPVTGKYGYTF.

The rearrangement uses TRBV13 and TRBJ2-1; 10 nucleotides agree with TRBD2. V trimming: 2 bases; J trimming: 9 bases; junction bases outside the gene matches: 13. There are 17 residues in the CDR3. Germline-derived CDR1 and CDR2 are PRHDT and FYEKMQ (reference sequence). CDR3 region: CASSLPGLAGVLGEQFF. CDR3 nucleotides: TGTGCCAGCAGCTTACCCGGGCTAGCGGGAGTATTGGGTGAGCAGTTCTTC.

The rearrangement joins TRBV27 to TRBJ2-2; TRBD1 is a possible D gene (6 bases). V lost 3 bases, J lost 7 bases, and 12 bases lay in between. This CDR3 has 14 residues. The germline CDR1 and CDR2 sequences are MNHEY and SMNVEV (reference sequence). In DNA, the CDR3 is TGTGCCAGCAGTTTGAGGGGGATGGTCGGGGAGCTGTTTTTT. It translates to CASSLRGMVGELFF.

V gene TRBV5-6 combines with J gene TRBJ2-5, with 13 bases lining up with TRBD2. Germline assignment: CDR1 SGHDT and CDR2 YYEEEE. J gave up 4 bases and V 2 bases, and 14 bases lay outside the gene matches. The CDR3 loop spans 19 amino acids. CDR3 coding DNA: TGTGCCAGCAGCTTTCTAGGGACTAGCGGGAACAGTGTCTTAGAGACCCAGTACTTC. Translating gives CASSFLGTSGNSVLETQYF.

In DNA form, the CDR3 reads TGTGCCAGCAGTGCAGGGACTGAAGCTTTCTTT. Translating it yields CASSAGTEAFF. The chain has TRBV6-5 and TRBJ1-1; D might be TRBD1 (5 bases). The CDR3 sequence is 11 residues long. Germline assignment: CDR1 MNHEY and CDR2 SVGAGI. V was clipped by 5 bases and J by 5 bases, with 6 bases between them.

Only a few counts were recorded for this clone. The chain combines TRBV2 with TRBJ2-2; the D is unclear. The CDR3 covers 17 residues. From germline, CDR1 is SNHLY and CDR2 FYNNEI. Trimming shortened V by 7 bases and J by 6 bases, and 24 bases separated the two germline ends. CDR3 amino acids: CASTTTDRAYVSGELFF. As DNA, the CDR3 is TGTGCCAGCACTACAACTGATCGGGCATATGTTTCCGGGGAGCTGTTTTTT.